One T cell receptor beta chain is described in this entry. These data come from a study of blood T cell repertoires in COVID-19. In the original processing: Counts of nucleated cells, estimated from reference gene primer amplification, were obtained. Repertoires were generated with immunoSEQ multiplex PCR, while TCRdb's copy carries only in-frame clones and drops some. V and J calls and clone size are given by that table; D and trimming were obtained from the DNA. This sample yields some 64,000 clones, of which around four fifths are seen a single time; approximately 15% belongs to the top ten. Enrollment of patients from Seattle took place during active infection, with longitudinal follow-up. The germline gives CDR1 MRHNA, CDR2 SNTAGT. The CDR3 is 15 residues long. Trimming removed 8 bases from V and 3 bases from J; junction bases left unmatched: 7.

Sequenced material: peripheral blood. V gene TRBV6-4 combines with J gene TRBJ2-6; TRBD1 matches 7 bases. This clonotype was obtained from a man in his fifties or sixties with COVID-19, enrolled during active disease. The CDR3 sequence: CASGSTGDGANVLTF. Written as DNA, the CDR3 is TGTGCCAGCGGGTCAACAGGGGATGGGGCCAACGTCCTGACTTTC.